This T cell receptor beta chain was captured in a study of shared clonotypes between healthy human individuals. Naive CD8 cells lacked CD45RO and underwent positive selection for CCR7, leaving out terminally differentiated effector memory CD45RA+ cells. Sequencing was performed with immunoSEQ multiplex PCR; in TCRdb, only in-frame clones are kept and a portion is missing. The sample has about 580,000 clones, 95% to 98% seen once. Germline loops: CDR1 SGHTA, CDR2 FQGTGA. This CDR3 comprises 17 residues. Trimming took off 0 bases at V and 1 base at J, with 12 bases between the two ends. The sequencing input was naive CD8+ T cells sorted from blood. The clonotype originates from a man under 40 in good health. The V and J genes are TRBV7-3 and TRBJ2-2; tentatively, D is TRBD1 (5 bases). CDR3 residues: CASSLTPQTGNTGELFF. The DNA for the CDR3 is TGTGCCAGCAGCTTAACCCCCCAAACAGGGAACACCGGGGAGCTGTTTTTT.